Listed here is a single T cell receptor (beta chain). The target antigen is unknown. The CDR3 runs 18 residues. Germline V gives CDR1 MDHEN, CDR2 SYDVKM. V was cut by 2 bases and J by 6 bases, with 25 bases left in between. This sample was taken from a study of cytomegalovirus exposure and HLA in healthy donors. Study-level background: When 350 to 500 donors were genotyped, about 81% of them were found to fall in the Caucasian-associated ancestry cluster.

Donors were ostensibly healthy at sampling, although undocumented immune exposures were probable. With 60 Vbeta and 13 Jbeta primers, the PCR was carried out. Sequenced by immunoSEQ multiplex PCR; TCRdb stores in-frame clones only, minus some. The data show tens of thousands of clones, 63% seen once. Study-wide findings and caveats: Through in vitro validation, a few CMV-associated chains were shown to be specific for CMV antigens. When analyzed later, a missense DCLRE1C variant was found to be linked to TCR beta V- and J-gene trimming.

The material sequenced was PBMCs. The sequence derives from a woman between 40 and 50 years old in good health and CMV-seropositive. The chain couples TRBV28 to TRBJ1-1; maybe TRBD1 (5 bases). The CDR3, as DNA: TGTGCCAGCAGTTTAGGGTTTTGGGACGGTCCGGGGGGGGCTGAAGCTTTCTTT. Protein product: CASSLGFWDGPGGAEAFF. Using reference TRBV28 and TRBJ1-1 for the parts outside the CDR3, the full variable domain is DVKVTQSSRYLVKRTGEKVFLECVQDMDHENMFWYRQDPGLGLRLIYFSYDVKMKEKGDIPEGYSVSREKKERFSLILESASTNQTSMYLCASSLGFWDGPGGAEAFFGQGTRLTVV.